The 8 T cell receptor beta chains below all came from one sample that was sequenced in a study of blood T cell repertoires in COVID-19. Method: immunoSEQ multiplex PCR; TCRdb's copy keeps in-frame clones and lacks some. The data contain roughly 180,000 clones, over 70% of them singletons. Sequencing was done on a sample of peripheral blood. The receptors derive from a man between 60 and 75 years old with active or convalescent COVID-19.

The table lists this clone with a few counts. The chain carries TRBV4-3 and TRBJ2-7; TRBD1 matches at 7 bases. The trim removed 0 bases at V and 6 bases at J, leaving 5 bases unmatched. This CDR3 region has 14 residues. From germline, CDR1 is LGHNA and CDR2 YSLEER. The chain's CDR3 is CASSQEGTVGEQYF. The CDR3 DNA sequence: TGCGCCAGCAGCCAAGAAGGGACAGTCGGCGAGCAGTACTTC.

The J gene is TRBJ2-5, the V gene TRBV27; 9 nucleotides agree with TRBD1. CDR1 is MNHEY, CDR2 SMNVEV, per germline (reference sequence). This CDR3 spans 15 amino acids. The trim removed 5 bases at V and 6 bases at J, leaving 10 bases unmatched. CDR3 amino acids: CASSPSRDRAQTQYF. The CDR3 nucleotides read TGTGCCAGCAGTCCTTCCCGGGACAGGGCCCAGACCCAGTACTTC.

The chain uses TRBV19 and TRBJ1-5; D is possibly TRBD1 (5 bases). CDR1 and CDR2 (germline): LNHDA, SQIVND (reference sequence). The CDR3 spans 15 residues. The V end was cut by 7 bases, the J end by 7 bases, with 20 bases between. CDR3 loop: CASTLGEGFRQPQHF. CDR3 nucleotide sequence: TGTGCCAGTACCCTCGGGGAGGGGTTTCGGCAGCCCCAGCATTTT.

V and J are TRBV5-1 and TRBJ2-2; D call uncertain. Germline-derived CDR1 and CDR2 are SGHRS and YFSETQ. The CDR3 covers 15 residues. The ends were cut back, 1 base at V and 4 bases at J, with 11 bases in the middle. This CDR3 is CASSLSEASTGELFF. The CDR3, as DNA: TGCGCCAGCAGCTTGTCTGAGGCGAGCACCGGGGAGCTGTTTTTT.

This chain uses TRBV12-3 or TRBV12-4 with TRBJ1-1; no clear D. V was trimmed by 6 bases and J by 10 bases, leaving 15 bases between them. This CDR3 is built from 12 residues. CDR3 coding DNA: TGTGCCAGCAGCCCCAGAGGTGAAGTAGCTTTCTTT. Protein product: CASSPRGEVAFF.

The chain employs TRBV30 and TRBJ2-1; TRBD2 matches 11 bases. With 2 bases clipped from V and 9 bases from J, the junction kept 12 bases outside the gene matches. This CDR3 has 16 amino acids. Germline loops: CDR1 GTSNPN, CDR2 SVGIG (reference sequence). In DNA, the CDR3 is TGTGCCTGGAGTTTAGACCTGGGACTAGCGGCATTTGAGCAGTTCTTC. Its protein product is CAWSLDLGLAAFEQFF.

The rearrangement links TRBV18 to TRBJ2-7; the match to TRBD2 covers 8 bases. CDR3 length: 15 residues. The ends lost 3 bases at V and 5 bases at J; junction bases unmatched: 9. Germline V gives CDR1 KGHSH, CDR2 LQKENI. The CDR3 loop reads CASSPMAAGADEQYF. The CDR3 DNA is TGTGCCAGCTCACCGATGGCAGCGGGAGCGGACGAGCAGTACTTC.

The V and J genes are TRBV7-3 and TRBJ2-2; perhaps TRBD2 as D (5 bases). This CDR3 is 14 amino acids long. The V gene lost 1 base and the J gene lost 7 bases, with 10 bases spanning the gap. The V gene's germline CDR1 is SGHTA and CDR2 FQGTGA. CDR3 coding DNA: TGTGCCAGCAGCTTAAGGAGGATGGTCGGGGAGCTGTTTTTT. It yields the protein CASSLRRMVGELFF.